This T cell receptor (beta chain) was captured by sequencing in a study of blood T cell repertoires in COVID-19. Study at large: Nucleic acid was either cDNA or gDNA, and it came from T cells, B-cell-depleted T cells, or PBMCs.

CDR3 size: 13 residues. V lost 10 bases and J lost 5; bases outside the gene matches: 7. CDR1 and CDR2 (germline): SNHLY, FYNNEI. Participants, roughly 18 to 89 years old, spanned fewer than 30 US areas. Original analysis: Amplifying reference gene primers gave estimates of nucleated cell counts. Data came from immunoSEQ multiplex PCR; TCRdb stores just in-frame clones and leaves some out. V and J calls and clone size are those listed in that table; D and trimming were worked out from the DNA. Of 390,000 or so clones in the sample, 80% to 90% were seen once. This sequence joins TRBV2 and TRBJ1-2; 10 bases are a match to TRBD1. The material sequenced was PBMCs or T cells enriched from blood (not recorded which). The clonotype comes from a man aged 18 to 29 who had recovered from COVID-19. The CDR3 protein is CATNRQGAYGYTF. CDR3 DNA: TGTGCCACCAATAGACAGGGGGCATATGGCTACACCTTC.